This TCR beta chain was observed in a study of response to subunit inactivated influenza vaccine. Study results and limitations: Each seasonal influenza vaccination recruits few new T cells, the authors suggested.

On this clonotype: Its antigen remains unknown.

TCRdb called the RT-PCR reads again in MiXCR, with one record for every CDR3 protein. The table has 710,000 or so distinct CDR3 sequences, about 15% seen once; the top ten hold 9.5% to 13%. Germline lookup yields CDR1 SGHTA and CDR2 FQGNSA. The ends were cut back, 4 bases at V and 3 bases at J, with 13 bases in the middle. This CDR3 region has 15 residues. Source: PBMCs from blood, taken 11 to 12 days after vaccination. V gene TRBV7-2 combines with J gene TRBJ2-1, with D possibly matching TRBD1 (6 bases). This clonotype originated in a man aged 50-60 years who received an inactivated influenza vaccine. In DNA, the CDR3 is TGTGCCAGCAGCTACCCAGACAGGTTCTACAATGAGCAGTTCTTC. Encoded protein: CASSYPDRFYNEQFF. Complete variable domain (other parts from reference TRBV7-2 and TRBJ2-1): GAGVSQSPSNKVTEKGKDVELRCDPISGHTALYWYRQSLGQGLEFLIYFQGNSAPDKSGLPSDRFSAERTGGSVSTLTIQRTQQEDSAVYLCASSYPDRFYNEQFFGPGTRLTVL.